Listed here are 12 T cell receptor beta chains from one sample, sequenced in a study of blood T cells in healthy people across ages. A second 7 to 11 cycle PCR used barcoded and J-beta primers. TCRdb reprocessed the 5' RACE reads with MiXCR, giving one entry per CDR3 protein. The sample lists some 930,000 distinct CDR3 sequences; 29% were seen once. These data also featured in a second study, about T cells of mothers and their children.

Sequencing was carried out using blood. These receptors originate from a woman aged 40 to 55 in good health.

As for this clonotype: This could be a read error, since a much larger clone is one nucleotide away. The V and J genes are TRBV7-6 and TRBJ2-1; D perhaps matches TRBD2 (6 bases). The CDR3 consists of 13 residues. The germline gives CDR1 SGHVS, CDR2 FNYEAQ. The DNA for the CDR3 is TGTGCCTGCAGCTTAGCGGTGTACAATGAGCAGTTCTTC. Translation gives CACSLAVYNEQFF. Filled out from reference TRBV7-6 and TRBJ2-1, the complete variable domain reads GAGVSQSPRYKVTKRGQDVALRCDPISGHVSLYWYRQALGQGPEFLTYFNYEAQQDKSGLPNDRFSAERPEGSISTLTIQRTEQRDSAMYRCACSLAVYNEQFFGPGTRLTVL.

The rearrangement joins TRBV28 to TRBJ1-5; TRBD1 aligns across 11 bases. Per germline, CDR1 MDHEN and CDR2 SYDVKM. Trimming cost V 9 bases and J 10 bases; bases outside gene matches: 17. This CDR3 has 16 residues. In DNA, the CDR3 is TGTGCCAGTCGACCTTGGACAGGGGGCGTAGGTCATCCCCAGCATTTT. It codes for CASRPWTGGVGHPQHF.

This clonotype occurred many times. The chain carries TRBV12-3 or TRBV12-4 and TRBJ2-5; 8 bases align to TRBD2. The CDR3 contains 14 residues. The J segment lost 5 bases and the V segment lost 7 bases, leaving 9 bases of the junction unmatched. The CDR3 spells CASTLAGGLETQYF. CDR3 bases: TGTGCCAGCACCCTGGCGGGGGGCTTGGAGACCCAGTACTTC.

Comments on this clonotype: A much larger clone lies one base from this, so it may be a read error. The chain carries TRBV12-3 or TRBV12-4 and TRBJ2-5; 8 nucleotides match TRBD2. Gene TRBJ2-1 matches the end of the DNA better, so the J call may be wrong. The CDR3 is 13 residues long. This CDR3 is CASRPTGGETQFF. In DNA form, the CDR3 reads TGTGCCAGCAGACCGACGGGAGGGGAGACCCAGTTCTTC.

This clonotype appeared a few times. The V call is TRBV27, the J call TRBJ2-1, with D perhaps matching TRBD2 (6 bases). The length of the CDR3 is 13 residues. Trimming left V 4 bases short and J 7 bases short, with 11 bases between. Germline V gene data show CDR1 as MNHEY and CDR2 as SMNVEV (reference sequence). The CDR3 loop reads CASSWRGVNEQFF. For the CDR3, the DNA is TGTGCCAGCAGTTGGAGGGGAGTAAATGAGCAGTTCTTC.

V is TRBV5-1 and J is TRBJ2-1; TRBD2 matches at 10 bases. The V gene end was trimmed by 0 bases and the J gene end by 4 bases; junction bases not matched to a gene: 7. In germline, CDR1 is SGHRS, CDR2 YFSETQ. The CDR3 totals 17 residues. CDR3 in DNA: TGCGCCAGCAGCTTGGTCAGCGGGGGGGCCGGATACAATGAGCAGTTCTTC. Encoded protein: CASSLVSGGAGYNEQFF.

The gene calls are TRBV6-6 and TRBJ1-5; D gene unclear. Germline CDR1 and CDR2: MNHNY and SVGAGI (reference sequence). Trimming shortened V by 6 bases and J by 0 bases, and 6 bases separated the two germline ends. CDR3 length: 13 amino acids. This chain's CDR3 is CASRFYSNQPQHF. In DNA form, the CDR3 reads TGTGCCAGCAGATTTTATAGCAATCAGCCCCAGCATTTT.

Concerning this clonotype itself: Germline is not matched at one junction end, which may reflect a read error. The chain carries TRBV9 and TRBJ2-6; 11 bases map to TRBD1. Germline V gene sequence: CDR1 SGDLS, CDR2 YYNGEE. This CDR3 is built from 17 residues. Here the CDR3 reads CASSVGTGGHGASVLTF. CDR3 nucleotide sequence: TGTGCCAGCAGCGTAGGGACAGGGGGCCATGGGGCCAGCGTCCTGACTTTC.

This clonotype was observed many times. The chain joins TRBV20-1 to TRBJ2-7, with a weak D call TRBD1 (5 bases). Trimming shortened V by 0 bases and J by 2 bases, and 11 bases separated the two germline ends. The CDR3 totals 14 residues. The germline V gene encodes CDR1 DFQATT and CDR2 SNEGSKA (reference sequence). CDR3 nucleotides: TGCAGTGCTAGAGAATTGGGGCAGGCCTACGAGCAGTACTTC. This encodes CSARELGQAYEQYF.

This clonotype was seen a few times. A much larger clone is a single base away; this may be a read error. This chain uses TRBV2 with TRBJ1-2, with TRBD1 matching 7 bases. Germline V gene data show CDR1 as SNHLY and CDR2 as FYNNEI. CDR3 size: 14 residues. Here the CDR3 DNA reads TGTGCCATCAGTGTACAGGGGTCGAACTATGGCTACACCTTC. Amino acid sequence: CAISVQGSNYGYTF. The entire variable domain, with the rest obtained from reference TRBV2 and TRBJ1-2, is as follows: EPEVTQTPSHQVTQMGQEVILRCVPISNHLYFYWYRQILGQKVEFLVSFYNNEISEKSEIFDDQFSVERPDGSNFTLKIRSTKLEDSAMYFCAISVQGSNYGYTFGSGTRLTVV.

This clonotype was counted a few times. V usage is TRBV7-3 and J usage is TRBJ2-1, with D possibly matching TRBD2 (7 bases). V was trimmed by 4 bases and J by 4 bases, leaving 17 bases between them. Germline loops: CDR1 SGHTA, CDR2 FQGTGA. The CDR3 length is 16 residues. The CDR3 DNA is TGTGCCAGCAGCTCCCAGGGGAGGGGGGCTTACAATGAGCAGTTCTTC. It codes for CASSSQGRGAYNEQFF.

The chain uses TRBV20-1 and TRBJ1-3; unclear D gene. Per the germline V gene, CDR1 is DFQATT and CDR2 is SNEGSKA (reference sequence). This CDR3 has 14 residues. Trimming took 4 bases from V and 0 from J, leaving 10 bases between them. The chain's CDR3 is CSATDRSSGNTIYF. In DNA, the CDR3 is TGCAGTGCTACGGACCGTAGCTCTGGAAACACCATATATTTT.